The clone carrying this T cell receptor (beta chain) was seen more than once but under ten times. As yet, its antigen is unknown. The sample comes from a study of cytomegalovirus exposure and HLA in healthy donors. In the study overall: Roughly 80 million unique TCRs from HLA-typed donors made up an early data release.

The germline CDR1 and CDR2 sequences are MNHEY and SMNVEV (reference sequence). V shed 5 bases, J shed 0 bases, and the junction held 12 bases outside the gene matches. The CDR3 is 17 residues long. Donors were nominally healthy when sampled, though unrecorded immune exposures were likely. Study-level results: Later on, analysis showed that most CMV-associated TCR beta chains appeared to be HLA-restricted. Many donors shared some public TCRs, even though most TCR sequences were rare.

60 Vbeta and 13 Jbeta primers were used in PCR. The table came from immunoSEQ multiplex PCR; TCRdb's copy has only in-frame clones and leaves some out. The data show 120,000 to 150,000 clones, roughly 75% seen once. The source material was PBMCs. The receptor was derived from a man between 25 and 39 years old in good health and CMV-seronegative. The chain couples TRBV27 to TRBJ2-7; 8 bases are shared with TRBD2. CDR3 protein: CASSLWGLSGNSYEQYF. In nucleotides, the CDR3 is TGTGCCAGCAGTCTTTGGGGACTTAGCGGGAACTCCTACGAGCAGTACTTC.